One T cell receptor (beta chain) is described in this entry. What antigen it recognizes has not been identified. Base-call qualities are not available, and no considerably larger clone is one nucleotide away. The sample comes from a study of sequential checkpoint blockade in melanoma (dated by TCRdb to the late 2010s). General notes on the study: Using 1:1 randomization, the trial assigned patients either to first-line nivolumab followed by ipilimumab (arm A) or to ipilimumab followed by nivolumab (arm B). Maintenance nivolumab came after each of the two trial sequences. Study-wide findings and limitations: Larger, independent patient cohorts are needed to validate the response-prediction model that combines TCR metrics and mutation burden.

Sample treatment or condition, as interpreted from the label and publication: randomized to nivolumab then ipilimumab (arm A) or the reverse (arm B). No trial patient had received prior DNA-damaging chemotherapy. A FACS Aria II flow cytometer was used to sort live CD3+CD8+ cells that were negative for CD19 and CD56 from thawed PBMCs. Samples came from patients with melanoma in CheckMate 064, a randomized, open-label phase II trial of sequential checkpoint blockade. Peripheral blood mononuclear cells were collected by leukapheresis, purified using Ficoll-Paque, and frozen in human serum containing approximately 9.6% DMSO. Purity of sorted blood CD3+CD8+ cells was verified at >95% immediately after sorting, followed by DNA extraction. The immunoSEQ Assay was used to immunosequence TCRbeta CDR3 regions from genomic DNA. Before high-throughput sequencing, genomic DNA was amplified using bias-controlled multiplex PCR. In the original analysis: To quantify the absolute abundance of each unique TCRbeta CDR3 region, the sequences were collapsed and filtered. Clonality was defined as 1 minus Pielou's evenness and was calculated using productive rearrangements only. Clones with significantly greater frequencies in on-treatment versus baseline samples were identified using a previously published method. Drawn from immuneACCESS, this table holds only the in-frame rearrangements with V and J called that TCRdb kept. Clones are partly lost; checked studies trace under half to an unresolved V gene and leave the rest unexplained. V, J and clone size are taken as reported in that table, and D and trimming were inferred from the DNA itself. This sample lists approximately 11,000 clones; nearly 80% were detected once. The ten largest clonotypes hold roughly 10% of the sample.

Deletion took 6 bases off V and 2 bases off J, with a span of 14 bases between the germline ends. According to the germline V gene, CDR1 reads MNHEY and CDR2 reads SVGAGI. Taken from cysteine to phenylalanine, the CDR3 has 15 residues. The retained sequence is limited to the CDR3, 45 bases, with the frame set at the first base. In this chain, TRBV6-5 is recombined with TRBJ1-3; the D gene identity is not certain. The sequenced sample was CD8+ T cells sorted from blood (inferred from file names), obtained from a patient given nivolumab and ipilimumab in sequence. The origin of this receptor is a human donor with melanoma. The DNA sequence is TGTGCCAGCAGCAGATTACTCGGGGCTGGAAACACCATATATTTT. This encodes CASSRLLGAGNTIYF.